The 20 T cell receptor beta chains presented below share a single source sample, sequenced in a study of lymphopenia after photon versus proton radiotherapy. TCRdb keeps only in-frame clones here, not all; method: immunoSEQ multiplex PCR. The table lists 30,000 to 35,000 clones, roughly 87% of them singletons, with 6.5% to 8% in the top ten. This sample comprised peripheral blood, obtained from a patient treated with proton-based radiotherapy. The receptors derive from a woman aged 70 to 79 with pancreatic cancer. Some clones in this sample may be carry-over from other donors' samples.

This chain uses TRBV28 with TRBJ2-7; TRBD2 is a possible D gene (5 bases). The germline V gene encodes CDR1 MDHEN and CDR2 SYDVKM. Trimming pared 1 base from V and 3 bases from J, leaving 13 bases between. The CDR3 spans 15 residues. Written as DNA, the CDR3 is TGTGCCAGCAGTTTATACCCTAGCTTGGACTACGAGCAGTACTTC. This gives the protein CASSLYPSLDYEQYF. Full variable domain (missing parts from reference TRBV28 and TRBJ2-7): DVKVTQSSRYLVKRTGEKVFLECVQDMDHENMFWYRQDPGLGLRLIYFSYDVKMKEKGDIPEGYSVSREKKERFSLILESASTNQTSMYLCASSLYPSLDYEQYFGPGTRLTVT.

The chain employs TRBV28 and TRBJ1-5; tentatively, D is TRBD1 (5 bases). CDR1 is MDHEN and CDR2 is SYDVKM in the germline V gene. The CDR3 contains 15 residues. V lost 3 bases to trimming and J lost 3 bases, with 12 bases between them. The CDR3 sequence: CASSFLWGFNQPQHF. The CDR3 DNA sequence: TGTGCCAGCAGTTTTCTGTGGGGGTTCAATCAGCCCCAGCATTTT.

The rearrangement links TRBV14 to TRBJ2-7, with 8 bases lining up with TRBD1. From germline, CDR1 is SGHDN and CDR2 FVKESK. With V trimmed by 3 bases and J by 4 bases, 11 bases remained unmatched. CDR3 length equals 16 residues. CDR3 coding DNA: TGTGCCAGCAGCCACGCCTACAGGGGGTTAGTGTACGAGCAGTACTTC. Its protein is CASSHAYRGLVYEQYF.

The rearrangement uses TRBV19 and TRBJ2-4, with D perhaps assigned TRBD1 or TRBD2 (5 bases each). The CDR3 runs 15 residues. Trimming cost V 7 bases and J 0 bases, with 13 bases left between them. Germline V gene sequence: CDR1 LNHDA, CDR2 SQIVND (reference sequence). Written as DNA, the CDR3 is TGTGCCAGTACGGGAAGGGGATTAGCCAAAAACATTCAGTACTTC. This gives the protein CASTGRGLAKNIQYF.

CDR3 residues: CASSVLQDTQYF. In nucleotides, the CDR3 is TGTGCCAGCAGCGTACTGCAGGATACGCAGTATTTT. This sequence joins TRBV9 and TRBJ2-3; no firm D call. CDR3 length: 12 residues. The germline V and J ends were trimmed by 1 base and 6 bases, with 6 bases remaining between them. Germline CDR1 SGDLS, CDR2 YYNGEE.

This clone was counted between two and nine times. The chain recombines TRBV11-3 with TRBJ2-3, with 14 bases that match TRBD2. V lost 5 bases, J lost 5 bases, and 6 bases stayed unmatched. The CDR3 runs 16 residues. In germline, CDR1 is SGHNT, CDR2 YENEEA. The CDR3 reads CASSKGLAGDKDTQYF. The CDR3, as DNA: TGTGCCAGCAGCAAGGGACTAGCGGGAGATAAAGATACGCAGTATTTT.

This chain joins TRBV28 and TRBJ2-2; the D call may be TRBD1 or TRBD2 (6 bases each). Trimming removed 2 bases at V and 4 bases at J, with 11 bases between. This CDR3 has 15 residues. Germline V gene lookup returns CDR1 MDHEN and CDR2 SYDVKM. CDR3 DNA sequence: TGTGCCAGCAGTTTAGACGGGGGCGTCACCGGGGAGCTGTTTTTT. It is translated as CASSLDGGVTGELFF.

The chain is built from TRBV19 and TRBJ2-6, with 7 bases lining up with TRBD1. The junction had 3 bases not matched to a gene; V was cut back by 3 bases and J by 4 bases. The CDR3 loop spans 15 amino acids. Germline CDR1 reads LNHDA; CDR2 reads SQIVND (reference sequence). The CDR3 sequence is CASSIWGQGANVLTF. DNA of the CDR3: TGTGCCAGTAGTATTTGGGGACAGGGGGCCAACGTCCTGACTTTC.

The genes are TRBV7-2 and TRBJ1-1, with TRBD1 as a possible D gene (5 bases). CDR1 is SGHTA, CDR2 FQGNSA, per germline. The CDR3 is made up of 15 amino acids. Deletions cut 2 bases from V and 1 base from J, with 11 bases between. The CDR3 region has the DNA TGTGCCAGCAGCTTAAAGTCGGGGGAGAACACTGAAGCTTTCTTT. Its protein is CASSLKSGENTEAFF.

A single count supports this clone. The rearrangement links TRBV21-1 to TRBJ2-1; the table calls TRBD2, which could not be checked here. TRBV21-1 is tagged as a pseudogene. The CDR3 totals 19 residues. The CDR3 DNA reads TGTGCCAGCAGCAAAGTTCACAGGAGATATACCCGGACTAGTCATGAGCAGTTCTTC. Its translation is CASSKVHRRYTRTSHEQFF.

The table lists this clone with a count of one. CDR3 sequence reads: CASSIDARGPGTEAFF. The CDR3 region has the DNA TGTGCCAGTAGTATAGATGCCAGGGGGCCGGGGACTGAAGCTTTCTTT. The V gene is TRBV19, the J gene TRBJ1-1; 8 bases map to TRBD1. Germline trimming cut 0 bases from V and 5 bases from J; bases unmatched to any gene: 8. The CDR3 consists of 16 residues. Germline V gene sequence: CDR1 LNHDA, CDR2 SQIVND (reference sequence).

The gene calls are TRBV28 and TRBJ2-7; 8 bases map to TRBD1. Trimming cost V 3 bases and J 3 bases; bases outside gene matches: 7. Per germline, CDR1 MDHEN and CDR2 SYDVKM. CDR3 length: 15 amino acids. CDR3 in amino acids: CASSFRRTGYYEQYF. The CDR3 DNA follows: TGTGCCAGCAGTTTCCGTCGGACAGGGTACTACGAGCAGTACTTC.

The chain couples TRBV7-2 to TRBJ1-1; D unresolved. V was pared by 5 bases and J by 5 bases, with 12 bases between. Germline-derived CDR1 and CDR2 are SGHTA and FQGNSA. The CDR3 totals 13 residues. The CDR3 region is CASSPQGRTEAFF. Written as DNA, the CDR3 is TGTGCCAGCAGCCCACAAGGGCGGACTGAAGCTTTCTTT.

V usage is TRBV27 and J usage is TRBJ1-2, with D uncertain. With 2 bases removed from V and 0 bases from J, the gap between germline ends came to 10 bases. Germline CDR1 and CDR2: MNHEY and SMNVEV (reference sequence). The CDR3 is 15 amino acids. Here the CDR3 DNA reads TGTGCCAGCAGTTTACGCCAGCCGGCTAACTATGGCTACACCTTC. It yields the protein CASSLRQPANYGYTF.

The chain recombines TRBV5-1 with TRBJ2-7, with 7 nucleotides matching TRBD1. The germline V gene has CDR1 SGHRS and CDR2 YFSETQ. The V segment lost 0 bases and the J segment 6 bases; nucleotides outside the gene matches: 6. The CDR3 totals 14 residues. The CDR3 reads CASSLDRGFGEQYF. DNA of the CDR3: TGCGCCAGCAGCTTGGACAGGGGTTTCGGCGAGCAGTACTTC. The whole variable domain, remainder taken from reference TRBV5-1 and TRBJ2-7, is KAGVTQTPRYLIKTRGQQVTLSCSPISGHRSVSWYQQTPGQGLQFLFEYFSETQRNKGNFPGRFSGRQFSNSRSEMNVSTLELGDSALYLCASSLDRGFGEQYFGPGTRLTVT.

V usage is TRBV28 and J usage is TRBJ2-7; 8 bases are a match to TRBD2. CDR1 and CDR2 (germline): MDHEN, SYDVKM. Trimming took 7 bases from V and 2 from J; bases not matched to a gene: 7. This CDR3 comprises 14 residues. The CDR3 loop reads CASKVAGITYEQYF. The CDR3 DNA sequence: TGTGCCAGCAAGGTAGCGGGAATTACCTACGAGCAGTACTTC.

The chain is built from TRBV5-1 and TRBJ1-3, with TRBD1 matching over 10 bases. Trimming cost V 5 bases and J 4 bases; bases outside gene matches: 12. The CDR3 covers 17 residues. Germline V gene lookup returns CDR1 SGHRS and CDR2 YFSETQ. The CDR3 DNA is TGCGCCAGCAGTCGTACCGCCGGGACAGGGGACGGAAACACCATATATTTT. This translates into CASSRTAGTGDGNTIYF.

V gene TRBV27 combines with J gene TRBJ1-1, with 8 bases matching TRBD1. The CDR3 runs to 15 residues. J lost 5 bases, V lost 4 bases, and 9 bases had no gene match. The V gene's germline CDR1 is MNHEY and CDR2 SMNVEV (reference sequence). CDR3 loop: CASSSGTGRGTEAFF. DNA for the CDR3: TGTGCCAGCAGTTCAGGGACAGGCCGAGGGACTGAAGCTTTCTTT.

J is TRBJ2-7 and V is TRBV19; 8 nucleotides agree with TRBD2. The germline CDR1 and CDR2 sequences are LNHDA and SQIVND (reference sequence). This CDR3 region has 15 residues. V trimming: 1 base; J trimming: 2 bases; junction bases outside the gene matches: 4. CDR3 in DNA: TGTGCCAGTAGTATAGCAGCGGGAGAGACCTACGAGCAGTACTTC. Translation: CASSIAAGETYEQYF.

A single count supports this clone. The V and J genes are TRBV20-1 and TRBJ1-2; D is unclear. The CDR3 covers 11 residues. Looked up from germline, CDR1 is DFQATT and CDR2 is SNEGSKA (reference sequence). Trimming removed 5 bases from V and 4 bases from J, with 8 bases in between. CDR3 DNA: TGCAGTGCTTATCGGGGCTATGGCTACACCTTC. Translated: CSAYRGYGYTF.